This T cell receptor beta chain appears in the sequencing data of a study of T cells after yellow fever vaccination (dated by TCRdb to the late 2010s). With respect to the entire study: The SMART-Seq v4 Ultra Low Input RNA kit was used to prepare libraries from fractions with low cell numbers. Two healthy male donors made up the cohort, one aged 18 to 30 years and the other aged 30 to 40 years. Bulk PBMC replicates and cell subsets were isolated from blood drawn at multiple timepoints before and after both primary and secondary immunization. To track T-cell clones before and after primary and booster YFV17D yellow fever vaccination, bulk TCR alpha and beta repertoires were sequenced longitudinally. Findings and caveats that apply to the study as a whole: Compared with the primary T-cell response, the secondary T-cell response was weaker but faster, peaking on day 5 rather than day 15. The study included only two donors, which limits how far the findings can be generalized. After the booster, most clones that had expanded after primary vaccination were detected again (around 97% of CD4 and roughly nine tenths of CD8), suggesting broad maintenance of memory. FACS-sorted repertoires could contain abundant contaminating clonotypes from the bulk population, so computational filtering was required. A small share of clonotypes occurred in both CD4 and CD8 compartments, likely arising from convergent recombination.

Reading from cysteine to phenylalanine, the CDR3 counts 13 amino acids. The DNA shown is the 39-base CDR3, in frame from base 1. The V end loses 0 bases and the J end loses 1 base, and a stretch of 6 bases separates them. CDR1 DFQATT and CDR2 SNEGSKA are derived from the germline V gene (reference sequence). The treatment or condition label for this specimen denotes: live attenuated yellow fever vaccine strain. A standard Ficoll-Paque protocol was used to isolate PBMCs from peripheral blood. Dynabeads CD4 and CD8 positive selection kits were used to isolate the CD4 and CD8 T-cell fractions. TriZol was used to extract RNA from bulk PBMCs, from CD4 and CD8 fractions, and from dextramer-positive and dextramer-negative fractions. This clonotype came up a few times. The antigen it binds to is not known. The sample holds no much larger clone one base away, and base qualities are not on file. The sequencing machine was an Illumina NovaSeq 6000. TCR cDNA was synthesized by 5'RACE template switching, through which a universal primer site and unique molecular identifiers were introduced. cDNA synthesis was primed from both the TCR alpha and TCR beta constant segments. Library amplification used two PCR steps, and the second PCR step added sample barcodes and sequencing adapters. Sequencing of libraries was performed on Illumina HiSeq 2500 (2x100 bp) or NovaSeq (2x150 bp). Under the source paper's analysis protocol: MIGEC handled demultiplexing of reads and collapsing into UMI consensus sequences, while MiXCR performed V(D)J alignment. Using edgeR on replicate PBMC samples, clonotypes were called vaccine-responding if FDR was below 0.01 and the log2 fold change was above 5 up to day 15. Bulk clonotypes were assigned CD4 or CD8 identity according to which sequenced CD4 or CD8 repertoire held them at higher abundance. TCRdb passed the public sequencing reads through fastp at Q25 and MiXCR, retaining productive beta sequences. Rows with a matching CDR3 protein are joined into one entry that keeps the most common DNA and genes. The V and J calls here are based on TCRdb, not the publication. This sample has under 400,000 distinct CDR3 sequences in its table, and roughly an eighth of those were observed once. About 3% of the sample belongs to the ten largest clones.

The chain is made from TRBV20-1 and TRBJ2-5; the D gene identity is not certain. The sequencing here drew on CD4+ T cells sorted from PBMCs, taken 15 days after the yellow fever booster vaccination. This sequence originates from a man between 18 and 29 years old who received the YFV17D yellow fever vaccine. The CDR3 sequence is CSAREQFQETQYF. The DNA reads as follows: TGCAGTGCTAGAGAACAGTTCCAAGAGACCCAGTACTTC.